These T cell receptor beta chains were read from a single sample in a study of cytomegalovirus exposure and HLA in healthy donors. Here immunoSEQ multiplex PCR was the method, and the copy in TCRdb shows in-frame clones only, minus some. The sample yields roughly 300,000 clones, more than 80% seen once. The source material was PBMCs. Receptors were obtained from a man in his forties in good health and CMV-seropositive. CDR3s include the opening cysteine and the closing phenylalanine or tryptophan. Each record gives: D gene, V gene, J gene, CDR3 protein. A D gene is named only where the DNA matches it firmly.

TRBD2	TRBV7-3	TRBJ2-3	CASSLAGGSDTQYF
TRBD1	TRBV7-2	TRBJ2-4	CASSLNPGQGGLWNIQYF
TRBD2	TRBV9	TRBJ2-2	CASSPSGGEIAGELFF
TRBD1	TRBV2	TRBJ1-5	CASTRTGGRQPQHF
-	TRBV28	TRBJ1-5	CASIGLPRRGPQHF
-	TRBV19	TRBJ1-4	CASSREKWDTGRPQGEANEKLFF
TRBD2	TRBV29-1	TRBJ2-3	CSAREATDTQYF
TRBD1	TRBV29-1	TRBJ1-4	CSVGPTGGTNEKLFF
TRBD2	TRBV2	TRBJ2-1	CASSESSGIVSNEQFF
TRBD1	TRBV7-2	TRBJ1-1	CASSSSGGANTEAFF
-	TRBV4-1	TRBJ2-1	CASSHGTYNEQFF
-	TRBV28	TRBJ2-7	CASSSLHEQYF
TRBD1	TRBV6-6	TRBJ2-1	CASRRRTGSNEQFF
TRBD1	TRBV29-1	TRBJ2-5	CSVNGQGQETQYF
-	TRBV2	TRBJ1-5	CAGAVGGNQPQHF
-	TRBV27	TRBJ2-7	CASSLGTSYEQYF
-	TRBV30	TRBJ1-2	CAWSVGRRQNYGYTF
TRBD2	TRBV25-1	-	CASSEYGGTSGAYEQYF
-	TRBV9	TRBJ1-2	CASSVGQSNYGYTF
TRBD2	TRBV18	TRBJ2-5	CASSPGTSGSRETQYF
TRBD1	TRBV5-6	TRBJ2-7	CASSLDIRDRAFSYEQYF
TRBD1	TRBV7-9	TRBJ1-5	CSSSSRTGGNNQPQHF
TRBD2	TRBV5-4	TRBJ2-7	CASSALRGSYEQYF
-	TRBV7-9	TRBJ1-4	CSSSLGGARWFF
-	TRBV7-6	TRBJ1-4	CASSLAGTGEKLFF
TRBD2	TRBV27	TRBJ2-7	CASGLARTYEQYF
-	TRBV7-3	TRBJ2-1	CATYSAGLCSEQFF
-	TRBV28	TRBJ2-1	CASSRRQSGTYNEQFF
TRBD2	TRBV7-9	TRBJ2-5	CSSSLLEAGALETQYF
TRBD2	TRBV7-9	TRBJ2-3	CASSQTSGSADTQYF
-	TRBV7-9	TRBJ1-2	CASSLALKGLNDGYTF
TRBD2	TRBV9	TRBJ2-7	CASSGRTSGSYEQYF
-	TRBV4-3	-	CASSHYLDTGYEQYF
-	TRBV30	TRBJ2-6	CSGTAGTGANVLTF
TRBD1	TRBV7-3	TRBJ1-1	CASSPTHRGEAFF
-	TRBV28	TRBJ1-2	CASRYRENYGYTF
-	TRBV30	TRBJ2-7	CAWSVSYEQYF
TRBD2	TRBV27	TRBJ2-7	CASSLAGGGNYEQYF
-	TRBV5-4	TRBJ2-2	CASSFGGELFF
TRBD2	TRBV7-8	TRBJ2-2	CASSLGGRNTGELFF
-	TRBV19	TRBJ2-7	CASSIRQDSYEQYF
-	TRBV25-1	TRBJ1-1	CASSGLQGNTEAFF
-	TRBV7-9	TRBJ2-3	CASLPIAFGTDTQYF
TRBD1	TRBV6-5	TRBJ1-1	CASSRGQDRPKAFF
TRBD1	TRBV6-1	TRBJ1-2	CASSAIRTGGDYGYTF
TRBD2	TRBV10-3	TRBJ2-7	CATLGTSGRDEQYF
-	TRBV18	TRBJ1-5	CASSLPSGQPQHF
TRBD1	TRBV5-6	TRBJ2-7	CASSFLRGHYEQYF
TRBD2	TRBV5-1	TRBJ2-1	CASSPGTSGSYNEQFF
TRBD1	TRBV7-6	TRBJ2-1	CASSLAVGQATEGQFF
-	TRBV5-1	TRBJ1-1	CASSLALENTEAFF
TRBD1	TRBV6-5	TRBJ1-4	CASSRDRGNEKLFF